The 3 T cell receptor beta chains presented below share a single source sample, sequenced in a study of T cells after yellow fever vaccination (dated by TCRdb to between 2017 and 2020). Receptors were amplified or captured by 5' RACE. These reads were obtained on an Illumina HiSeq 2500. The raw public data were reprocessed by TCRdb itself: fastp quality trimming at Q25, MiXCR clonotype calling, in-frame beta chains only. Rows matching on CDR3 protein sequence are summarized as one entry with the most common DNA and genes. This sample lists some 560,000 distinct CDR3 sequences; roughly 19% were detected once. The ten most abundant clones make up more than 13% of the sample. The treatment or condition label corresponds to: live attenuated yellow fever vaccine strain. The sequences come from PBMCs, collected 15 days after the yellow fever booster vaccination. These TCRs come from a man between 25 and 39 years old who received the YFV17D yellow fever vaccine.

There are many counts of this clonotype. This chain connects TRBV12-3 or TRBV12-4 to TRBJ1-1, with 7 bases lining up with TRBD1. The V segment lost 5 bases and the J segment 1 base; nucleotides outside the gene matches: 4. The CDR3 covers 14 residues. CDR3: CASSPGQPNTEAFF. CDR3 DNA: TGTGCCAGCAGTCCGGGACAGCCGAACACTGAAGCTTTCTTT.

This clonotype occurred a few times. The chain uses TRBV5-1 and TRBJ2-1; tentative D call: TRBD1 (5 bases). Germline V gene sequence: CDR1 SGHRS, CDR2 YFSETQ. V was clipped by 4 bases and J by 4 bases, with 15 bases between them. The CDR3 is 15 amino acids. CDR3 DNA sequence: TGCGCCAGCAGCCTGGGGCTCCCAGCGTACAATGAGCAGTTCTTC. It translates to CASSLGLPAYNEQFF.

This clonotype was seen more than once but under ten times. The genes are TRBV20-1 and TRBJ2-2; TRBD2 matches at 7 bases. The CDR3 is 12 residues long. V was pared by 5 bases and J by 5 bases, with 2 bases of the junction left unmatched. Germline values: CDR1 DFQATT, CDR2 SNEGSKA (reference sequence). CDR3 nucleotides: TGCAGTGCTGGGCGGGGGACCGGGGAGCTGTTTTTT. This gives the protein CSAGRGTGELFF.